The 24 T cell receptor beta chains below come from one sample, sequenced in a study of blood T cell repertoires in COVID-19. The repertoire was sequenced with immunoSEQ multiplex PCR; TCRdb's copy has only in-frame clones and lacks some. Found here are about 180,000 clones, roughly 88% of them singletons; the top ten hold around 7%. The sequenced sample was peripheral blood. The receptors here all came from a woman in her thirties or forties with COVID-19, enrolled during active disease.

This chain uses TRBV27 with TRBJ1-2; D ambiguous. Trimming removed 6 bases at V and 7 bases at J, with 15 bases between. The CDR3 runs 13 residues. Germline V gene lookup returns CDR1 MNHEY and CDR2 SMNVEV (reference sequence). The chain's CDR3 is CASRELAHPGYTF. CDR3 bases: TGTGCCAGCAGAGAGTTAGCCCACCCTGGCTACACCTTC.

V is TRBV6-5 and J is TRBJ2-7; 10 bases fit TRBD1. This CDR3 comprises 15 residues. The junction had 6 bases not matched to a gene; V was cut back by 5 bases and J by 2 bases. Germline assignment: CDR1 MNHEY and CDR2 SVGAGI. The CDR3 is CASSLTGQGPYEQYF. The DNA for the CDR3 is TGTGCCAGCAGTCTAACGGGACAGGGGCCCTACGAGCAGTACTTC.

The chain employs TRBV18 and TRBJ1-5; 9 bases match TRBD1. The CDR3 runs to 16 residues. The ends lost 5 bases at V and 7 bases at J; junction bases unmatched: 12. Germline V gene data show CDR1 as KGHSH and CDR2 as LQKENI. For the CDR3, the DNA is TGTGCCAGCTCATCGGACACAGGGGGCTCTAGGCAGCCCCAGCATTTT. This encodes CASSSDTGGSRQPQHF.

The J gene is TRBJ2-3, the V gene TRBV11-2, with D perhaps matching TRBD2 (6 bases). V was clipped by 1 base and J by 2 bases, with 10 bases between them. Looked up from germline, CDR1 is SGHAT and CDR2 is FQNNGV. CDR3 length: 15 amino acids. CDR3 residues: CASSLAAGPTDTQYF. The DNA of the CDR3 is TGTGCCAGCAGCTTAGCGGCGGGACCCACAGATACGCAGTATTTT. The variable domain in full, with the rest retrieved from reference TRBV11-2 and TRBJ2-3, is EAGVAQSPRYKIIEKRQSVAFWCNPISGHATLYWYQQILGQGPKLLIQFQNNGVVDDSQLPKDRFSAERLKGVDSTLKIQPAKLEDSAVYLCASSLAAGPTDTQYFGPGTRLTVL.

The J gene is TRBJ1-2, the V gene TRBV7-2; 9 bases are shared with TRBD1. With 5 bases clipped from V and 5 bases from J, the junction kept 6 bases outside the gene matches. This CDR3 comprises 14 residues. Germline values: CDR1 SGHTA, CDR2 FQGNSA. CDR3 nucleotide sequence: TGTGCCAGCAGCACGGGACAGGGTCTTTATGGCTACACCTTC. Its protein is CASSTGQGLYGYTF.

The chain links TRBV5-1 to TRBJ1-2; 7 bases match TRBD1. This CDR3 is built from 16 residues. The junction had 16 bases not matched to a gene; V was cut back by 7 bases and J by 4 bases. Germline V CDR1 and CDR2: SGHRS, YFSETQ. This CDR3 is CASSDRDKALSYGYTF. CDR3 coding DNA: TGCGCCAGCTCTGACAGGGATAAGGCGTTATCCTATGGCTACACCTTC. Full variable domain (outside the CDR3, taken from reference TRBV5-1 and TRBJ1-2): KAGVTQTPRYLIKTRGQQVTLSCSPISGHRSVSWYQQTPGQGLQFLFEYFSETQRNKGNFPGRFSGRQFSNSRSEMNVSTLELGDSALYLCASSDRDKALSYGYTFGSGTRLTVV.

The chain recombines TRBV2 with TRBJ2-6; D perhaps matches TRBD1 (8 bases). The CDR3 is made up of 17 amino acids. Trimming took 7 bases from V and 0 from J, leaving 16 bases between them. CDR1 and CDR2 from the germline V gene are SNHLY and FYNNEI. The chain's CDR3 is CASTGQGLSSGANVLTF. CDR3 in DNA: TGTGCCAGCACCGGACAGGGACTAAGCTCTGGGGCCAACGTCCTGACTTTC.

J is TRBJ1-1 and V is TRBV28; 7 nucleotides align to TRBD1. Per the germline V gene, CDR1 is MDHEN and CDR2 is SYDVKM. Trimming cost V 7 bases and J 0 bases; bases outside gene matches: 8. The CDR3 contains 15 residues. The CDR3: CASIQLGQLNTEAFF. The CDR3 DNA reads TGTGCCAGCATCCAATTGGGACAGTTGAACACTGAAGCTTTCTTT.

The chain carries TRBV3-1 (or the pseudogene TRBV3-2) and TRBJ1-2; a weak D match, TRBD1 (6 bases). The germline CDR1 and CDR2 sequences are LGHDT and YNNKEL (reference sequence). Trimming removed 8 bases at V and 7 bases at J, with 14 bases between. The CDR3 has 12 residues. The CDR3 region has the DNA TGTGCCAGCCGGGACGGGGGGCTTGGCTACACCTTC. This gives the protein CASRDGGLGYTF.

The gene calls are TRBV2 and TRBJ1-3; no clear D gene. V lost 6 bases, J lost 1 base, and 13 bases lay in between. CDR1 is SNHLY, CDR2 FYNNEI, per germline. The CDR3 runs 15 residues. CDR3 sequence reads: CASREEDYSGNTIYF. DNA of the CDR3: TGTGCCAGCAGGGAGGAGGATTATTCTGGAAACACCATATATTTT.

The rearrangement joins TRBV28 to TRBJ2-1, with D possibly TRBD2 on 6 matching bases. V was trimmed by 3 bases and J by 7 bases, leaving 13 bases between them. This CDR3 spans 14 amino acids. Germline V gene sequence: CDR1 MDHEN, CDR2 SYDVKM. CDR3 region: CASSFTREANEQFF. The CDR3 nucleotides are TGTGCCAGCAGTTTTACGAGGGAGGCGAATGAGCAGTTCTTC.

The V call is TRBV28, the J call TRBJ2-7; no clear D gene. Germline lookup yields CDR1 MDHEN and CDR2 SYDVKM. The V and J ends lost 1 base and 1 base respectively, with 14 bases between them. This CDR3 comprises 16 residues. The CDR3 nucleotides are TGTGCCAGCAGTTTATACACAAAAGAATATTCCTACGAGCAGTACTTC. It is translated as CASSLYTKEYSYEQYF.

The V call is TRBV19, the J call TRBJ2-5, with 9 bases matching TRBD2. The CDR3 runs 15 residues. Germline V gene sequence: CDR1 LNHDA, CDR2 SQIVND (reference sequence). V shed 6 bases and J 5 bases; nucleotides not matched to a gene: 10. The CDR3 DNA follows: TGTGCCAGTAGCGGCGGGGGGGGTTCGTGGGAGACCCAGTACTTC. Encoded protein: CASSGGGGSWETQYF.

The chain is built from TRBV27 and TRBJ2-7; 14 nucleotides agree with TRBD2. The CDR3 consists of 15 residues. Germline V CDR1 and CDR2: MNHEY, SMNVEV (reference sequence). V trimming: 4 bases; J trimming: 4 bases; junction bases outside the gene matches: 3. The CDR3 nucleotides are TGTGCCAGCAGTTACGGGACTAGCGGGAGTTACGAGCAGTACTTC. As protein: CASSYGTSGSYEQYF.

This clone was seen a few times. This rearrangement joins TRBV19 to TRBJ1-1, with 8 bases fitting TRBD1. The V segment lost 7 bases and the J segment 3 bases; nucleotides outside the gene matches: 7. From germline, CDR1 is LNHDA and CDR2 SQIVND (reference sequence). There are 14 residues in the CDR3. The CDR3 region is CASTYRGSDTEAFF. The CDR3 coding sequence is TGTGCCAGTACTTACAGGGGGTCGGACACTGAAGCTTTCTTT. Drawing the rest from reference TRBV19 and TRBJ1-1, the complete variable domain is DGGITQSPKYLFRKEGQNVTLSCEQNLNHDAMYWYRQDPGQGLRLIYYSQIVNDFQKGDIAEGYSVSREKKESFPLTVTSAQKNPTAFYLCASTYRGSDTEAFFGQGTRLTVV.

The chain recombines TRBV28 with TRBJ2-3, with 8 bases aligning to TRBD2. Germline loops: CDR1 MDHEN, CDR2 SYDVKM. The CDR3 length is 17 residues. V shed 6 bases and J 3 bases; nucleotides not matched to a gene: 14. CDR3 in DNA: TGTGCCAGCAGGGTATCTGGGGGCGGGAGGAATACAGATACGCAGTATTTT. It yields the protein CASRVSGGGRNTDTQYF.

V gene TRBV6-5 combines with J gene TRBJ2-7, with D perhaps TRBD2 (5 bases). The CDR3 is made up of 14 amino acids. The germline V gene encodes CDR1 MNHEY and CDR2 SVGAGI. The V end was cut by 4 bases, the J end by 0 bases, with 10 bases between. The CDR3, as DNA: TGTGCCAGCAGTTCCTACGGGGTCTCCTACGAGCAGTACTTC. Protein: CASSSYGVSYEQYF.

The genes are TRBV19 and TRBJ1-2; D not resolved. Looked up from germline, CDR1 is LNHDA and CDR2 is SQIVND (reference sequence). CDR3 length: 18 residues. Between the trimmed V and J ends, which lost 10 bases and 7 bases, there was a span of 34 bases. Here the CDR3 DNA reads TGTGCCACCTCCCCCGTTGACACAAGGCGGGGAGGCGCACGTGGCTACACCTTC. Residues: CATSPVDTRRGGARGYTF.

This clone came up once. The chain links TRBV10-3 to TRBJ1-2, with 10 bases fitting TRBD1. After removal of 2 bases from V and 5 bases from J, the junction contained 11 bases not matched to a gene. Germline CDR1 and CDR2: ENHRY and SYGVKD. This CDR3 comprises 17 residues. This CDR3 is CAISEGTGAPVRYGYTF. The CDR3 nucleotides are TGTGCCATCAGTGAGGGGACAGGGGCTCCGGTCCGGTATGGCTACACCTTC.

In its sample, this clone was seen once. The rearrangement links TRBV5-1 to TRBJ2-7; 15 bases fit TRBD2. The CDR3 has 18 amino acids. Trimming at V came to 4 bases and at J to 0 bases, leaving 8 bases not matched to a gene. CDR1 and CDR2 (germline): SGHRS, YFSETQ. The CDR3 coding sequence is TGCGCCAGCAGCCTAGGGACTAGCGGGGGGATGCCCTCCTACGAGCAGTACTTC. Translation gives CASSLGTSGGMPSYEQYF.

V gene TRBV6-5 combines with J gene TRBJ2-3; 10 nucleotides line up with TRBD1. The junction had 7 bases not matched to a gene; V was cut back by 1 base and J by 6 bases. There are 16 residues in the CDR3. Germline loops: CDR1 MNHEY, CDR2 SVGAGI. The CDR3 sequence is CASSYFSGTGADTQYF. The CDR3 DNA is TGTGCCAGCAGTTACTTTTCCGGGACAGGGGCTGATACGCAGTATTTT.

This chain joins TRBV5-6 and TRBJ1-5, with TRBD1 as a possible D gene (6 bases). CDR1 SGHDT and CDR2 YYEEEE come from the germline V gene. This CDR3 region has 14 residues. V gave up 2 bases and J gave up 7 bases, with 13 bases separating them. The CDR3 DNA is TGTGCCAGCAGCTTATCAGGGGTGCACCAGCCCCAGCATTTT. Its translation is CASSLSGVHQPQHF.

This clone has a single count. CDR3 loop: CASSPVGQGAREQYF. CDR3 in DNA: TGTGCCAGCAGCCCGGTGGGACAGGGGGCACGCGAGCAGTACTTC. The chain carries TRBV5-5 and TRBJ2-7; 12 bases are shared with TRBD1. CDR1 SGHKS and CDR2 YYEKEE come from the germline V gene (reference sequence). This CDR3 spans 15 amino acids. Trimming took 4 bases from V and 6 from J; bases not matched to a gene: 8.

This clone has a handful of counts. CDR3 coding DNA: TGTGCCAGCAGTTTATCCCCGGCAGGGGACACTGAAGCTTTCTTT. Amino acid sequence: CASSLSPAGDTEAFF. The gene calls are TRBV28 and TRBJ1-1; possibly TRBD1 for D (6 bases). CDR1 and CDR2 from the germline V gene are MDHEN and SYDVKM. V was cut by 1 base and J by 3 bases, with 12 bases left in between. CDR3 length: 15 residues.